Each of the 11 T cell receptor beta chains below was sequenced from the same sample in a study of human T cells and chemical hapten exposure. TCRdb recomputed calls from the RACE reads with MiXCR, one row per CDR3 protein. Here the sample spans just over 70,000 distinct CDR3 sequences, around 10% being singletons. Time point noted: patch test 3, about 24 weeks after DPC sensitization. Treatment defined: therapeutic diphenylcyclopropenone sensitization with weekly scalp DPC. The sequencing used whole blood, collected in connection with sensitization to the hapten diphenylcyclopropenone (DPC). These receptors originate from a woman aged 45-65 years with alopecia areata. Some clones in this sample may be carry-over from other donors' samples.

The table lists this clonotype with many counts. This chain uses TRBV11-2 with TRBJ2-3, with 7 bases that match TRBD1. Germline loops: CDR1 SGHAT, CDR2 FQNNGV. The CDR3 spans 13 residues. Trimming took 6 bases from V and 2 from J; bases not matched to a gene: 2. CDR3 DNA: TGTGCCAGCAGGGGACAGCCCACAGATACGCAGTATTTT. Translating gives CASRGQPTDTQYF.

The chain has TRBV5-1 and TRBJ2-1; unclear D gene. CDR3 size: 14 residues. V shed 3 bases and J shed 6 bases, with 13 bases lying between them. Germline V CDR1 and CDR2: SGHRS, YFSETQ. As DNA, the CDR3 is TGCGCCAGCAGCTCCTCACCAACCCTCAATGAGCAGTTCTTC. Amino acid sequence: CASSSSPTLNEQFF.

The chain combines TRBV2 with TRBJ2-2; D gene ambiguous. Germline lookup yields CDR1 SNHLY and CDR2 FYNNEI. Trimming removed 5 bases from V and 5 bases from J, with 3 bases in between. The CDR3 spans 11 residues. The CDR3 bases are TGTGCCAGCAGTCCTACCGGGGAGCTGTTTTTT. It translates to CASSPTGELFF.

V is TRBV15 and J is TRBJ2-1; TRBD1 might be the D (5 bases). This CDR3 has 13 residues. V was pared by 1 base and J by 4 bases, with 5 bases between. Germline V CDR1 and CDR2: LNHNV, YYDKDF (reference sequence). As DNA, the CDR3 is TGTGCCACCAGCAGAGGACAGTACAATGAGCAGTTCTTC. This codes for CATSRGQYNEQFF. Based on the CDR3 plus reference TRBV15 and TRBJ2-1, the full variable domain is DAMVIQNPRYQVTQFGKPVTLSCSQTLNHNVMYWYQQKSSQAPKLLFHYYDKDFNNEADTPDNFQSRRPNTSFCFLDIRSPGLGDTAMYLCATSRGQYNEQFFGPGTRLTVL.

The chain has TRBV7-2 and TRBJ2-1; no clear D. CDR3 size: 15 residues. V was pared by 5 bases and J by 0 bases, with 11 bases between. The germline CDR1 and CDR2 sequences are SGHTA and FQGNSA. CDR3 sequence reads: CASSHDLSSYNEQFF. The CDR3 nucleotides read TGTGCCAGCAGCCATGACCTAAGCTCCTACAATGAGCAGTTCTTC.

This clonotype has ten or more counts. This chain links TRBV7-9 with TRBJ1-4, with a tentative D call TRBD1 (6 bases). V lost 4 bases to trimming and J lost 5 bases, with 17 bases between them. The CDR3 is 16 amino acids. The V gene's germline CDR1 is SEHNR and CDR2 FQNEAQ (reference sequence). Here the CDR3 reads CASSYGTGTNNEKLFF. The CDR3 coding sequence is TGTGCCAGCAGCTACGGAACCGGGACAAACAATGAAAAACTGTTTTTT.

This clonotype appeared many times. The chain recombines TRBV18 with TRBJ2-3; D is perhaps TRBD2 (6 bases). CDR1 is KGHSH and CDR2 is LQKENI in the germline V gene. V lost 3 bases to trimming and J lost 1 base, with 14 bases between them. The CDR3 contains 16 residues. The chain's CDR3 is CASSPMAGTGTDTQYF. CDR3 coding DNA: TGTGCCAGCTCACCGATGGCGGGGACGGGCACAGATACGCAGTATTTT.

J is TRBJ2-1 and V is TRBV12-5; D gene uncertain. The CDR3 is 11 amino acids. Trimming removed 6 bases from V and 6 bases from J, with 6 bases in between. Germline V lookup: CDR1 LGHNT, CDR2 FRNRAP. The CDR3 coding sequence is TGTGCTAGTGGCCCTTCCAATGAGCAGTTCTTC. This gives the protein CASGPSNEQFF.

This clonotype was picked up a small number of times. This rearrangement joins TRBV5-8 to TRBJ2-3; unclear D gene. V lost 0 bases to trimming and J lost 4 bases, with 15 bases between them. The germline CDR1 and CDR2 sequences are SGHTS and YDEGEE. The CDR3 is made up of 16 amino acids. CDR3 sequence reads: CASSLAEFRTPDTQYF. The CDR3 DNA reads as TGTGCCAGCAGCTTGGCTGAATTCCGCACGCCAGATACGCAGTATTTT. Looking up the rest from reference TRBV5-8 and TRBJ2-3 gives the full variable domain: EAGVTQSPTHLIKTRGQQATLRCSPISGHTSVYWYQQALGLGLQFLLWYDEGEERNRGNFPPRFSGRQFPNYSSELNVNALELEDSALYLCASSLAEFRTPDTQYFGPGTRLTVL.

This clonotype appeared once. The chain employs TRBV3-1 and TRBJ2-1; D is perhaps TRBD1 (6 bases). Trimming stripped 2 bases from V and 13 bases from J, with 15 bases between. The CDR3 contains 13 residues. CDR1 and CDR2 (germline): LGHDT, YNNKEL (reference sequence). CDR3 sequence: CASSQQPTGSQFF. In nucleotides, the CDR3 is TGTGCCAGCAGCCAACAACCGACAGGATCTCAGTTCTTC.

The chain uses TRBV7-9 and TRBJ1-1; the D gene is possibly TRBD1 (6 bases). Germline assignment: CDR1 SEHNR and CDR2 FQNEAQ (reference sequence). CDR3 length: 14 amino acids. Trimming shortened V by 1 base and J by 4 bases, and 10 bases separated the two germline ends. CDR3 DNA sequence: TGTGCCAGCAGCTTAGACAGGGTGAGCACTGAAGCTTTCTTT. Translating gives CASSLDRVSTEAFF.